This TCR beta chain was recorded in a study of T cell repertoires in cytomegalovirus infection. About the study: Recently described HLA-C-restricted plus well-studied HLA-B-restricted CMV epitopes were used. Based on public TCR beta signatures, there were indications of CMV infection and of a matching HLA type. Findings and limits, study-wide: Frequencies of public TCR beta families were cumulated, and this identified carriers of CMV plus the relevant HLA. HLA-C-restricted CMV-specific TCR beta clonotypes were dominant in the ex vivo response.

The CDR3 length is 15 residues. The trim removed 4 bases at V and 6 bases at J, leaving 11 bases unmatched. Germline loops: CDR1 SGHKS, CDR2 YYEKEE (reference sequence). In TCRdb, the reads were re-called with MiXCR into one record per CDR3 protein. The table has 150,000 or so distinct CDR3 sequences, about 32% seen once; the top ten hold roughly 47%. A note on this clonotype: Its antigen is still unknown.

V usage is TRBV5-5 and J usage is TRBJ2-7; 9 positions agree with TRBD1. The sequencing used CD8+ T cells from cultured PBMCs, collected from culture after CMV antigen stimulation. The sequence derives from a human donor in good health (CMV status not recorded). Some clones in this sample may be carry-over from other donors' samples. The chain's CDR3 is CASSVTGGNSGEQYF. The CDR3 DNA follows: TGTGCCAGCAGCGTAACAGGGGGCAACTCCGGCGAGCAGTACTTC.